This passage covers 21 T cell receptor beta chains from one sample sequenced in a study of blood T cell repertoires in COVID-19. The table came from immunoSEQ multiplex PCR; TCRdb's copy has only in-frame clones and leaves some out. The sample records 140,000 to 150,000 clones, roughly nine tenths being singletons. Sequencing was done on a sample of peripheral blood. The receptors here all came from a human donor with COVID-19, enrolled during active disease. The donor label of this sample is uncertain.

The rearrangement joins TRBV5-1 to TRBJ2-5, with TRBD1 matching 7 bases. V shed 0 bases, J shed 4 bases, and the junction held 9 bases outside the gene matches. Germline CDR1 SGHRS, CDR2 YFSETQ. CDR3 length: 16 amino acids. CDR3 DNA sequence: TGCGCCAGCAGCTTGGAGGGGACCCCAGGGGGAGAGACCCAGTACTTC. Encoded protein: CASSLEGTPGGETQYF.

J is TRBJ1-5 and V is TRBV6-5; D remains unclear. CDR3 size: 15 residues. The germline V gene has CDR1 MNHEY and CDR2 SVGAGI. V shed 4 bases and J shed 4 bases, with 14 bases lying between them. Here the CDR3 reads CASSSVRLRNQPQHF. The CDR3 region has the DNA TGTGCCAGCAGTTCCGTGCGGCTTCGGAATCAGCCCCAGCATTTT.

The chain links TRBV19 to TRBJ2-7, with 10 bases fitting TRBD1. CDR1 is LNHDA and CDR2 is SQIVND in the germline V gene (reference sequence). This CDR3 has 17 residues. The V gene end was trimmed by 5 bases and the J gene end by 2 bases; junction bases not matched to a gene: 12. The chain's CDR3 is CASSYPPGQGSPYEQYF. CDR3 coding DNA: TGTGCCAGTAGTTACCCCCCGGGACAGGGGAGTCCCTACGAGCAGTACTTC.

This clone showed up just once. The rearrangement joins TRBV29-1 to TRBJ1-3; D is ambiguous. Trimming shortened V by 5 bases and J by 0 bases, and 5 bases separated the two germline ends. The CDR3 covers 12 residues. Germline CDR1 reads SQVTM; CDR2 reads ANQGSEA. CDR3 DNA sequence: TGCAGCGTTCGTATCTCTGGAAACACCATATATTTT. Translation gives CSVRISGNTIYF.

The chain combines TRBV5-1 with TRBJ1-1, with a weak D call TRBD1 (6 bases). V lost 4 bases and J lost 1, with 14 bases in between. CDR1 and CDR2 (germline): SGHRS, YFSETQ. CDR3 length equals 15 residues. This CDR3 reads CASSRWTAPNTEAFF. CDR3 sequence (DNA): TGCGCCAGCAGCAGATGGACAGCCCCGAACACTGAAGCTTTCTTT.

The V and J genes are TRBV30 and TRBJ2-5, with a possible D match to TRBD1 (5 bases). The CDR3 covers 14 residues. V was pared by 4 bases and J by 4 bases, with 16 bases between. The germline CDR1 and CDR2 sequences are GTSNPN and SVGIG (reference sequence). The CDR3 reads CAWNKAGRGETQYF. The CDR3 region has the DNA TGTGCCTGGAATAAGGCAGGGCGAGGAGAGACCCAGTACTTC.

The rearrangement links TRBV4-1 to TRBJ2-5; 9 bases line up with TRBD1. CDR1 and CDR2 (germline): MGHRA, YSYEKL. The J segment lost 5 bases and the V segment lost 4 bases, leaving 8 bases of the junction unmatched. The CDR3 runs 15 residues. The CDR3, as DNA: TGCGCCAGCAGCCGACGAACTGACAGGGGGGAGACCCAGTACTTC. This codes for CASSRRTDRGETQYF.

The table lists this clone with a few counts. Here the CDR3 DNA reads TGTGCCAGTAGTATGCGGACGGGGACCGGGGAGCTGTTTTTT. This gives the protein CASSMRTGTGELFF. The J gene is TRBJ2-2, the V gene TRBV19, with a possible D match to TRBD2 (5 bases). V was trimmed by 3 bases and J by 5 bases, leaving 10 bases between them. Germline CDR1 and CDR2: LNHDA and SQIVND (reference sequence). This CDR3 is built from 14 residues. The full variable domain, in which reference TRBV19 and TRBJ2-2 provide the parts outside the CDR3, is DGGITQSPKYLFRKEGQNVTLSCEQNLNHDAMYWYRQDPGQGLRLIYYSQIVNDFQKGDIAEGYSVSREKKESFPLTVTSAQKNPTAFYLCASSMRTGTGELFFGEGSRLTVL.

The chain couples TRBV11-2 to TRBJ1-1; maybe TRBD1 (5 bases). Germline V gene data show CDR1 as SGHAT and CDR2 as FQNNGV. The CDR3 is 14 amino acids. Trimming removed 5 bases at V and 0 bases at J, with 10 bases between. The CDR3 reads CASSEGLLNTEAFF. CDR3 nucleotides: TGTGCCAGCAGCGAGGGACTGTTGAACACTGAAGCTTTCTTT.

This clone was counted a single time. The chain uses TRBV7-9 and TRBJ1-5, with TRBD1 matching 10 bases. V lost 4 bases, J lost 6 bases, and 6 bases stayed unmatched. Germline V CDR1 and CDR2: SEHNR, FQNEAQ (reference sequence). The CDR3 spans 15 residues. CDR3 bases: TGTGCCAGCAGCTCCTCGGGACAGGGGAGTCAGCCCCAGCATTTT. Its translation: CASSSSGQGSQPQHF.

The genes are TRBV29-1 and TRBJ2-7; tentatively, D is TRBD2 (6 bases). Deletions cut 6 bases from V and 2 bases from J, with 14 bases between. This CDR3 spans 13 amino acids. Per germline, CDR1 SQVTM and CDR2 ANQGSEA. CDR3 in DNA: TGCAGCGTCAGGTCAGGAGGGACCTACGAGCAGTACTTC. Its translation: CSVRSGGTYEQYF.

The V call is TRBV7-6, the J call TRBJ2-2, with 10 positions matching TRBD2. Germline CDR1 is SGHVS and CDR2 is FNYEAQ. The CDR3 has 15 amino acids. Germline trimming cut 1 base from V and 6 bases from J; bases unmatched to any gene: 2. The CDR3 DNA reads as TGTGCCAGCAGCTTAGGGACTAGCGGCTCCGGGGAGCTGTTTTTT. Residues: CASSLGTSGSGELFF.

The V call is TRBV6-5, the J call TRBJ2-7; 9 bases line up with TRBD1. This CDR3 region has 14 residues. With 7 bases clipped from V and 4 bases from J, the junction kept 8 bases outside the gene matches. Germline CDR1 is MNHEY and CDR2 is SVGAGI. The CDR3 nucleotides read TGTGCCAGCACCTCCGGGACAGGGTTTTACGAGCAGTACTTC. Translation: CASTSGTGFYEQYF.

The rearrangement links TRBV6-2 or TRBV6-3 to TRBJ1-5, with TRBD1 identical over 7 bases. This CDR3 is built from 14 residues. CDR1 and CDR2 from the germline V gene are MNHEY and SVGEGT. With V trimmed by 5 bases and J by 5 bases, 6 bases remained unmatched. Here the CDR3 DNA reads TGTGCCAGCAGTCCGGGGACAGCTCATCAGCCCCAGCATTTT. It translates to CASSPGTAHQPQHF.

This clone was counted between two and nine times. The chain couples TRBV29-1 to TRBJ2-1; possibly TRBD2 for D (6 bases). The germline gives CDR1 SQVTM, CDR2 ANQGSEA. V dropped 0 bases and J dropped 8 bases, with 20 bases sitting between them. CDR3 size: 16 residues. This CDR3 is CSVEDTFDTASDEQFF. CDR3 sequence (DNA): TGCAGCGTTGAAGATACGTTTGACACGGCTAGCGATGAGCAGTTCTTC.

The CDR3 sequence is CASSPTPRTGPGELFF. The CDR3 DNA reads TGCGCCAGCAGCCCTACACCCCGGACAGGGCCCGGGGAGCTGTTTTTT. The chain is built from TRBV5-1 and TRBJ2-2; 8 bases fit TRBD1. V lost 4 bases and J lost 6; bases outside the gene matches: 11. From germline, CDR1 is SGHRS and CDR2 YFSETQ. The CDR3 spans 16 residues.

The V and J genes are TRBV5-1 and TRBJ2-7; 9 nucleotides match TRBD2. Trimming removed 2 bases from V and 7 bases from J; junction bases left unmatched: 4. This CDR3 spans 13 amino acids. Per the germline V gene, CDR1 is SGHRS and CDR2 is YFSETQ. CDR3 in amino acids: CASSLGLAKEQYF. DNA of the CDR3: TGCGCCAGCAGCTTAGGACTAGCGAAGGAGCAGTACTTC. The full variable domain, rest sourced from reference TRBV5-1 and TRBJ2-7, is KAGVTQTPRYLIKTRGQQVTLSCSPISGHRSVSWYQQTPGQGLQFLFEYFSETQRNKGNFPGRFSGRQFSNSRSEMNVSTLELGDSALYLCASSLGLAKEQYFGPGTRLTVT.

This chain joins TRBV11-2 and TRBJ2-1, with a weak D call TRBD2 (5 bases). The germline gives CDR1 SGHAT, CDR2 FQNNGV. Trimming took off 6 bases at V and 0 bases at J, with 12 bases between the two ends. This CDR3 contains 15 residues. The CDR3 region has the DNA TGTGCCAGCAGGGTGGCTAGCAGCTCCTACAATGAGCAGTTCTTC. This sequence encodes CASRVASSSYNEQFF. Drawing the rest from reference TRBV11-2 and TRBJ2-1, the complete variable domain is EAGVAQSPRYKIIEKRQSVAFWCNPISGHATLYWYQQILGQGPKLLIQFQNNGVVDDSQLPKDRFSAERLKGVDSTLKIQPAKLEDSAVYLCASRVASSSYNEQFFGPGTRLTVL.

This clone was recorded a few times. The chain employs TRBV2 and TRBJ1-2, with 9 bases matching TRBD1. After removal of 3 bases from V and 6 bases from J, the junction contained 2 bases not matched to a gene. This CDR3 spans 13 amino acids. Germline loops: CDR1 SNHLY, CDR2 FYNNEI. The chain's CDR3 is CASSDYRGHGYTF. The CDR3 DNA sequence: TGTGCCAGCAGTGATTACAGGGGGCATGGCTACACCTTC.

The chain recombines TRBV6-5 with TRBJ2-3; a possible D gene is TRBD2 (5 bases). Germline V gene data show CDR1 as MNHEY and CDR2 as SVGAGI. V was cut by 5 bases and J by 1 base, with 13 bases left in between. The CDR3 loop spans 15 amino acids. CDR3 nucleotide sequence: TGTGCCAGCAGTCCCATTGGGCGGGGCACAGATACGCAGTATTTT. Amino acids: CASSPIGRGTDTQYF.

This chain links TRBV18 with TRBJ2-7; D call uncertain. Germline CDR1 KGHSH, CDR2 LQKENI. The V end lost 3 bases, the J end lost 1 base, and 16 bases lay between the germline ends. This CDR3 spans 16 amino acids. The DNA for the CDR3 is TGTGCCAGCTCACCTAAGAGACAATCCCTTTCCTACGAGCAGTACTTC. Residues: CASSPKRQSLSYEQYF.